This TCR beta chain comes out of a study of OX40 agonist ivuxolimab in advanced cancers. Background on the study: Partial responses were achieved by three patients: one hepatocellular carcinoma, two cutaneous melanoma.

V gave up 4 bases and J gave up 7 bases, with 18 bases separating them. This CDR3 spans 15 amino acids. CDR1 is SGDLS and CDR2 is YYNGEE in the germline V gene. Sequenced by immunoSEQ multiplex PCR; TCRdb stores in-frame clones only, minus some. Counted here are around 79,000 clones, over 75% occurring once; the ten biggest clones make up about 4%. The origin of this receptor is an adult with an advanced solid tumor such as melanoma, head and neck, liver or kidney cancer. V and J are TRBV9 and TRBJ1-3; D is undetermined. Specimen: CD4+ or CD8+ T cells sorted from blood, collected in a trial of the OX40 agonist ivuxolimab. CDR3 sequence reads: CASSNPRPGRNTIYF. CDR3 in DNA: TGTGCCAGCAGCAACCCCCGGCCCGGTCGGAACACCATATATTTT.